This passage covers 32 T cell receptor beta chains from one sample sequenced in a study of blood T cell repertoires in COVID-19. Clones were sequenced by immunoSEQ multiplex PCR, and TCRdb holds only the in-frame ones, with some missing. The sample consists of tens of thousands of clones, around 80% of them appearing once. Input material: peripheral blood. The receptor source for this set is a human donor in a cohort sampled during active COVID-19.

The chain recombines TRBV27 with TRBJ1-2; D is undetermined. Germline V CDR1 and CDR2: MNHEY, SMNVEV (reference sequence). Trimming took off 5 bases at V and 5 bases at J, with 15 bases between the two ends. The CDR3 extends over 14 amino acids. The CDR3 nucleotides are TGTGCCAGCAGTCCCCCCGGGATAGAATATGGCTACACCTTC. Translating gives CASSPPGIEYGYTF.

This clone was observed a handful of times. The chain has TRBV4-1 and TRBJ2-7; perhaps TRBD1 as D (6 bases). Germline CDR1 is MGHRA and CDR2 is YSYEKL. V shed 0 bases and J shed 7 bases, with 16 bases lying between them. CDR3 length equals 15 residues. The DNA for the CDR3 is TGCGCCAGCAGCCAAGAGGCGCAGGGGCAAGTGGAGCAGTACTTC. Encoded protein: CASSQEAQGQVEQYF.

V is TRBV11-2 and J is TRBJ2-1; D uncertain. Trimming stripped 2 bases from V and 0 bases from J, with 5 bases between. Germline assignment: CDR1 SGHAT and CDR2 FQNNGV. The CDR3 runs 14 residues. This CDR3 is CASSLLLSYNEQFF. As DNA, the CDR3 is TGTGCCAGCAGCTTACTACTCTCCTACAATGAGCAGTTCTTC.

This clone was detected only a few times. Other DNA variants within this sample encode the same CDR3. Written as DNA, the CDR3 is TGTGCCAGCAGCTTACAGGGCTATGGCTACACCTTC. This codes for CASSLQGYGYTF. The genes are TRBV5-6 and TRBJ1-2; tentative D call: TRBD1 (6 bases). Trimming left V 2 bases short and J 4 bases short, with 6 bases between. The length of the CDR3 is 12 residues. Germline loops: CDR1 SGHDT, CDR2 YYEEEE.

The chain combines TRBV6-1 with TRBJ2-1; the match to TRBD1 covers 8 bases. The germline gives CDR1 MNHNS, CDR2 SASEGT. The CDR3 covers 15 residues. V lost 2 bases and J lost 2; bases outside the gene matches: 2. For the CDR3, the DNA is TGTGCCAGCAGTGAAAGGACAGGGCCCTACAATGAGCAGTTCTTC. This translates into CASSERTGPYNEQFF.

The chain uses TRBV6-1 and TRBJ1-3; a possible D gene is TRBD1 (5 bases). V was cut by 4 bases and J by 4 bases, with 23 bases left in between. This CDR3 is 18 amino acids long. The germline gives CDR1 MNHNS, CDR2 SASEGT. The CDR3 is CASSVRGHGVRGGNTIYF. For the CDR3, the DNA is TGTGCCAGCAGTGTACGAGGACACGGAGTCCGAGGAGGAAACACCATATATTTT.

CDR3 sequence reads: CASSSEMAGQSSYNEQFF. CDR3 coding DNA: TGTGCCAGCAGCTCGGAGATGGCAGGGCAGAGCTCCTACAATGAGCAGTTCTTC. The genes are TRBV5-4 and TRBJ2-1, with a possible D match to TRBD1 (5 bases). The V gene lost 3 bases and the J gene lost 0 bases, with 19 bases spanning the gap. This CDR3 is built from 18 residues. In germline, CDR1 is SGHNT, CDR2 YYREEE (reference sequence).

This chain joins TRBV6-5 and TRBJ2-3; 12 bases map to TRBD2. Germline values: CDR1 MNHEY, CDR2 SVGAGI. V gave up 10 bases and J gave up 2 bases; unmatched junction bases: 4. The CDR3 totals 14 residues. DNA for the CDR3: TGTGCCACTAGCGGGGGGGTCTTCACAGATACGCAGTATTTT. Residues: CATSGGVFTDTQYF.

This chain joins TRBV9 and TRBJ1-1, with 7 bases fitting TRBD1. The germline CDR1 and CDR2 sequences are SGDLS and YYNGEE. There are 19 residues in the CDR3. Germline trimming cut 0 bases from V and 1 base from J; bases unmatched to any gene: 15. In DNA form, the CDR3 reads TGTGCCAGCAGCGTAGTAACCGGGACTCTACAGGGGAGGAACACTGAAGCTTTCTTT. Translating it yields CASSVVTGTLQGRNTEAFF. The full variable domain, in which reference TRBV9 and TRBJ1-1 provide the parts outside the CDR3, is DSGVTQTPKHLITATGQRVTLRCSPRSGDLSVYWYQQSLDQGLQFLIQYYNGEERAKGNILERFSAQQFPDLHSELNLSSLELGDSALYFCASSVVTGTLQGRNTEAFFGQGTRLTVV.

The rearrangement joins TRBV5-1 to TRBJ1-6; D is possibly TRBD1 (6 bases). The length of the CDR3 is 14 residues. From germline, CDR1 is SGHRS and CDR2 YFSETQ. Trimming shortened V by 0 bases and J by 7 bases, and 8 bases separated the two germline ends. CDR3 DNA sequence: TGCGCCAGCAGCTTGGACAGGGACAATTCACCCCTCCACTTT. Translated, it gives CASSLDRDNSPLHF.

The chain links TRBV6-5 to TRBJ1-2; D possibly corresponds to TRBD1 (5 bases). Per the germline V gene, CDR1 is MNHEY and CDR2 is SVGAGI. V was trimmed by 6 bases and J by 8 bases, leaving 22 bases between them. The CDR3 length is 15 residues. The CDR3 protein is CASRLRERGLSGYTF. Here the CDR3 DNA reads TGTGCCAGCAGGCTTCGTGAGAGGGGACTATCCGGCTACACCTTC.

This CDR3 reads CASSFSPGGYTEAFF. Here the CDR3 DNA reads TGCGCCAGCAGCTTTTCCCCCGGGGGTTACACTGAAGCTTTCTTT. The rearrangement links TRBV5-1 to TRBJ1-1; perhaps TRBD1 as D (5 bases). V was cut by 2 bases and J by 3 bases, with 14 bases left in between. Germline V gene sequence: CDR1 SGHRS, CDR2 YFSETQ. This CDR3 is 15 amino acids long.

This chain connects TRBV27 to TRBJ1-1, with no clear D. CDR1 and CDR2 from the germline V gene are MNHEY and SMNVEV (reference sequence). V gave up 4 bases and J gave up 2 bases, with 2 bases separating them. The CDR3 has 11 residues. The CDR3 protein is CASSSNTEAFF. CDR3 nucleotides: TGTGCCAGCAGTTCTAACACTGAAGCTTTCTTT.

The chain joins TRBV5-4 to TRBJ2-3; 8 bases are a match to TRBD2. The CDR3 covers 15 residues. CDR1 SGHNT and CDR2 YYREEE come from the germline V gene (reference sequence). Losses at the gene ends were 3 bases for V and 3 bases for J; bases not matched to a gene: 6. The CDR3 DNA follows: TGTGCCAGCAGCTCCGGGGGGGCCGGGACAGATACGCAGTATTTT. Translation: CASSSGGAGTDTQYF.

The chain is built from TRBV3-1 (or the pseudogene TRBV3-2) and TRBJ1-2, with D maybe TRBD1 (5 bases). The V gene's germline CDR1 is LGHDT and CDR2 YNNKEL (reference sequence). The V end lost 0 bases, the J end lost 7 bases, and 21 bases lay between the germline ends. This CDR3 has 17 residues. The CDR3 DNA reads TGTGCCAGCAGCCAAGATCTGGGCAGGGAGGTAATAGGTGGCTACACCTTC. Encoded protein: CASSQDLGREVIGGYTF.

The V and J genes are TRBV5-1 and TRBJ2-4; 8 bases match TRBD1. Per germline, CDR1 SGHRS and CDR2 YFSETQ. Losses at the gene ends were 4 bases for V and 7 bases for J; bases not matched to a gene: 7. CDR3 size: 14 residues. This chain's CDR3 is CASSDGTGVNIQYF. CDR3 DNA: TGCGCCAGCAGCGACGGGACAGGAGTTAACATTCAGTACTTC. The full variable domain, in which reference TRBV5-1 and TRBJ2-4 provide the parts outside the CDR3, is KAGVTQTPRYLIKTRGQQVTLSCSPISGHRSVSWYQQTPGQGLQFLFEYFSETQRNKGNFPGRFSGRQFSNSRSEMNVSTLELGDSALYLCASSDGTGVNIQYFGAGTRLSVL.

The V gene is TRBV3-1 (or the pseudogene TRBV3-2), the J gene TRBJ2-1; TRBD2 is a possible D gene (6 bases). Germline CDR1 and CDR2: LGHDT and YNNKEL (reference sequence). V lost 1 base and J 7 bases, leaving 17 bases between the germline ends. The CDR3 spans 16 residues. CDR3 nucleotide sequence: TGTGCCAGCAGCCAAGGCCGCACTAGCTGGGGGAATGAGCAGTTCTTC. This gives the protein CASSQGRTSWGNEQFF.

The rearrangement links TRBV2 to TRBJ1-2, with D possibly being TRBD1 (6 bases). Trimming removed 5 bases from V and 4 bases from J, with 20 bases in between. The CDR3 runs to 16 residues. From germline, CDR1 is SNHLY and CDR2 FYNNEI. DNA of the CDR3: TGTGCCAGCAGTTACCACAGGGAACCGATAGGCTATGGCTACACCTTC. Translation gives CASSYHREPIGYGYTF.

The chain couples TRBV20-1 to TRBJ1-5; D is possibly TRBD1 (5 bases). Trimming pared 3 bases from V and 3 bases from J, leaving 18 bases between. CDR1 is DFQATT and CDR2 is SNEGSKA in the germline V gene (reference sequence). The CDR3 spans 16 residues. Written as DNA, the CDR3 is TGCAGTGCTAGTTCTGGGGCCAACTTATTCAATCAGCCCCAGCATTTT. It is translated as CSASSGANLFNQPQHF.

The chain combines TRBV18 with TRBJ1-1, with 7 nucleotides matching TRBD1. CDR3 length: 16 residues. With 6 bases clipped from V and 4 bases from J, the junction kept 14 bases outside the gene matches. From germline, CDR1 is KGHSH and CDR2 LQKENI. In DNA form, the CDR3 reads TGTGCCAGCTCGTTACCAGGGACAGTTGGTATCACTGAAGCTTTCTTT. The encoded protein is CASSLPGTVGITEAFF.

J is TRBJ1-2 and V is TRBV28, with TRBD1 identical over 8 bases. V dropped 4 bases and J dropped 2; count of bases not matched to a gene: 6. The CDR3 totals 15 residues. Germline V lookup: CDR1 MDHEN, CDR2 SYDVKM. This CDR3 reads CASSWGRGLNYGYTF. The CDR3 DNA sequence: TGTGCCAGCAGTTGGGGCAGGGGGCTGAACTATGGCTACACCTTC.

The J gene is TRBJ2-3, the V gene TRBV10-1; 14 nucleotides match TRBD2. This CDR3 is built from 17 residues. Germline CDR1 and CDR2: WNHNN and SYGVQD (reference sequence). The J segment lost 2 bases and the V segment lost 3 bases, leaving 4 bases of the junction unmatched. CDR3 protein: CASSDRTSGGYTDTQYF. CDR3 DNA sequence: TGCGCCAGCAGTGACCGGACTAGCGGGGGGTACACAGATACGCAGTATTTT.

This chain links TRBV18 with TRBJ1-2, with D hard to call. The germline V gene encodes CDR1 KGHSH and CDR2 LQKENI. CDR3 size: 14 residues. The V and J ends lost 3 bases and 3 bases respectively, with 11 bases between them. CDR3 protein: CASSPSGDHYGYTF. The CDR3 DNA reads TGTGCCAGCTCACCGTCAGGTGACCACTATGGCTACACCTTC.

The rearrangement uses TRBV12-3 or TRBV12-4 and TRBJ1-2, with D uncertain. V lost 2 bases and J 7 bases, leaving 11 bases between the germline ends. The CDR3 is 13 amino acids. The CDR3 bases are TGTGCCAGCAGTTTACTTTCGGGTCGTGGCTACACCTTC. Translating gives CASSLLSGRGYTF.

The gene calls are TRBV7-9 and TRBJ2-5; D is ambiguous. V lost 8 bases, J lost 5 bases, and 12 bases lay in between. Per the germline V gene, CDR1 is SEHNR and CDR2 is FQNEAQ (reference sequence). The length of the CDR3 is 12 residues. The CDR3: CASRAFEETQYF. In DNA, the CDR3 is TGTGCCAGCCGAGCGTTCGAGGAGACCCAGTACTTC. Supplemented by reference TRBV7-9 and TRBJ2-5, the full variable domain reads DTGVSQNPRHKITKRGQNVTFRCDPISEHNRLYWYRQTLGQGPEFLTYFQNEAQLEKSRLLSDRFSAERPKGSFSTLEIQRTEQGDSAMYLCASRAFEETQYFGPGTRLLVL.

The J gene is TRBJ1-1, the V gene TRBV5-1; the D is unclear. The V gene lost 2 bases and the J gene lost 1 base, with 12 bases spanning the gap. The CDR3 has 15 residues. In germline, CDR1 is SGHRS, CDR2 YFSETQ. The CDR3: CASSFDMAPNTEAFF. For the CDR3, the DNA is TGCGCCAGCAGCTTCGACATGGCCCCGAACACTGAAGCTTTCTTT.

This chain joins TRBV9 and TRBJ2-7; D unclear. This CDR3 is 14 amino acids long. V lost 0 bases and J 0 bases, leaving 7 bases between the germline ends. In germline, CDR1 is SGDLS, CDR2 YYNGEE. The CDR3 protein is CASSVGRASYEQYF. The CDR3 bases are TGTGCCAGCAGCGTAGGTAGAGCCTCCTACGAGCAGTACTTC.

The chain has TRBV18 and TRBJ1-5; 8 positions agree with TRBD1. With 3 bases clipped from V and 0 bases from J, the junction kept 7 bases outside the gene matches. Per the germline V gene, CDR1 is KGHSH and CDR2 is LQKENI. This CDR3 is 17 amino acids long. The CDR3 sequence is CASSPEWTGTSNQPQHF. The DNA for the CDR3 is TGTGCCAGCTCACCCGAATGGACAGGGACTAGCAATCAGCCCCAGCATTTT.

This chain joins TRBV6-1 and TRBJ2-1; possibly TRBD1 for D (6 bases). The V and J ends lost 3 bases and 0 bases respectively, with 9 bases between them. The CDR3 contains 15 residues. Germline V gene lookup returns CDR1 MNHNS and CDR2 SASEGT. The CDR3 protein is CASSDDRNSYNEQFF. CDR3 DNA: TGTGCCAGCAGTGACGACAGGAACTCCTACAATGAGCAGTTCTTC.

V is TRBV3-1 (or the pseudogene TRBV3-2) and J is TRBJ1-2, with a possible D match to TRBD1 (5 bases). This CDR3 has 14 residues. Trimming took 2 bases from V and 11 from J, leaving 18 bases between them. The V gene's germline CDR1 is LGHDT and CDR2 YNNKEL (reference sequence). Here the CDR3 DNA reads TGTGCCAGCAGCCAAAGGGGAACCATGACACTATACACCTTC. Translated: CASSQRGTMTLYTF.

The rearrangement joins TRBV7-6 to TRBJ2-1, with 7 bases matching TRBD1. The CDR3 extends over 16 amino acids. The V and J ends lost 5 bases and 8 bases, in that order; junction bases with no gene match: 15. Germline CDR1 is SGHVS and CDR2 is FNYEAQ. CDR3 DNA: TGTGCCAGCAGCCTACAGGGGTTCCTTCTAATCGATGAGCAGTTCTTC. Encoded protein: CASSLQGFLLIDEQFF. The complete variable domain, with remaining parts taken from reference TRBV7-6 and TRBJ2-1, reads GAGVSQSPRYKVTKRGQDVALRCDPISGHVSLYWYRQALGQGPEFLTYFNYEAQQDKSGLPNDRFSAERPEGSISTLTIQRTEQRDSAMYRCASSLQGFLLIDEQFFGPGTRLTVL.

This clone was observed a handful of times. This rearrangement joins TRBV5-6 to TRBJ2-3, with D possibly being TRBD2 (5 bases). Trimming cost V 4 bases and J 1 base, with 13 bases left between them. The germline CDR1 and CDR2 sequences are SGHDT and YYEEEE. The CDR3 loop spans 15 amino acids. The DNA of the CDR3 is TGTGCCAGCAGCCCGACTAAGTGGGGCACAGATACGCAGTATTTT. It specifies CASSPTKWGTDTQYF.